This T cell receptor beta chain was sequenced in a study of T cells in women clearing cervical HPV infection. Broader study findings: Cases carried less TRBV6-7 than controls: approximately 0.1% versus 0.16%.

Genomic DNA, averaging about 1,200 ng per sample, yielded TCR beta CDR3 via immunoSEQ. Sequenced by immunoSEQ multiplex PCR; TCRdb stores in-frame clones only, minus some. Across under 35,000 clones, the top ten clones capture approximately 6.3% of the sample. The germline gives CDR1 SNHLY, CDR2 FYNNEI. The trim removed 6 bases at V and 4 bases at J, leaving 7 bases unmatched. The CDR3 has 15 residues. For this clone: Antigen: not known. Read coverage stops 3 residues before the CDR3 terminus; the germline J gene supplies the remainder.

The sample was blood buffy coat. This rearrangement joins TRBV2 to TRBJ2-2, with 8 nucleotides matching TRBD1. The TCR originated in a woman aged 18 to 75 with a cervical HPV16 infection that either progressed to CIN3+ or cleared (not recorded which). Incomplete CDR3 DNA: TGTGCCAGCAGCCCGGACAGGGTGAGCACCGGGGAG. Amino acids: CASSPDRVSTGE. The complete CDR3 sequence is CASSPDRVSTGELFF. Supplemented by reference TRBV2 and TRBJ2-2, the full variable domain reads EPEVTQTPSHQVTQMGQEVILRCVPISNHLYFYWYRQILGQKVEFLVSFYNNEISEKSEIFDDQFSVERPDGSNFTLKIRSTKLEDSAMYFCASSPDRVSTGELFFGEGSRLTVL.